This T cell receptor beta chain was recorded in a study of identical twins. Study-wide points: Out-of-frame alpha sequences common to twins were enriched for low generation probability. Fewer insertions marked abundant cord blood beta clonotypes; young adult naive trended weakly, memory not at all.

The sample holds a few counts of this clonotype. Its target is not known. A universal primer site was incorporated via template switching, and the cDNA contained unique molecular identifiers. A single record per CDR3 protein comes from TCRdb applying MiXCR to the 5' RACE reads. Here the sample spans around 160,000 distinct CDR3 sequences, 3% to 4% being singletons. V shed 5 bases and J 9 bases; nucleotides not matched to a gene: 6. Looked up from germline, CDR1 is SGHVS and CDR2 is FQNEAQ. The CDR3 runs 13 residues. Sequenced: memory T cells sorted from blood. V usage is TRBV7-8 and J usage is TRBJ1-1; 10 bases fit TRBD1. The TCR was taken from a man aged 18-30 years in good health. The CDR3 region is CASSVTTGGKAFF. The CDR3, as DNA: TGTGCCAGCAGCGTAACGACAGGGGGCAAAGCTTTCTTT.